These 8 T cell receptor beta chains originate from one sample sequenced in a study of T cell clonotyping in hematopoietic cell transplantation (TCRdb year 2021). Library prep was done by the immunoSEQ multiplex PCR assay. TCRdb mirrors the immuneACCESS table, restricted to in-frame sequences. Some clones are absent from its copies; in checked studies, under half trace to an unresolved V gene, and the reason for the others is unknown. The sample includes 15,000 to 20,000 clones, with approximately 77% observed a single time. The ten largest clones take up 15% to 20% of the sample. The time point label, read with the paper, signifies: recipient sample about 28 days before transplant, after cytoreduction. The input for sequencing was peripheral blood mononuclear cells, taken before stem cell transplant. Receptor source: a man between 60 and 70 years old with acute myeloid leukemia. Some clones in this sample may be carry-over from other donors' samples.

The CDR3 nucleotides read TGTGCCAGCAGTGGATTCGGGGGAGGTCAAGAGACCCAGTACTTC. Protein product: CASSGFGGGQETQYF. The chain links TRBV2 to TRBJ2-5; TRBD2 might be the D (6 bases). V was cut by 4 bases and J by 2 bases, with 14 bases left in between. The V gene's germline CDR1 is SNHLY and CDR2 FYNNEI. There are 15 residues in the CDR3.

By frequency in the sample, this clone is large. This chain uses TRBV5-5 with TRBJ1-1; 7 nucleotides line up with TRBD1. The germline CDR1 and CDR2 sequences are SGHKS and YYEKEE (reference sequence). V dropped 7 bases and J dropped 6; count of bases not matched to a gene: 6. The CDR3 runs to 12 residues. In DNA form, the CDR3 reads TGTGCCAGCCCGGGACAGTCCCCTGAAGCTTTCTTT. Translating gives CASPGQSPEAFF.

The rearrangement uses TRBV30 and TRBJ1-5; the match to TRBD1 covers 9 bases. Germline CDR1 GTSNPN, CDR2 SVGIG (reference sequence). This CDR3 is 13 amino acids long. Losses at the gene ends were 2 bases for V and 7 bases for J; bases not matched to a gene: 3. This chain's CDR3 is CAWSTGGHQPQHF. CDR3 nucleotides: TGTGCCTGGAGTACAGGGGGCCACCAGCCCCAGCATTTT.

V and J are TRBV7-6 and TRBJ2-5; D unclear. The CDR3 has 12 amino acids. V was cut by 8 bases and J by 5 bases, with 12 bases left in between. Germline values: CDR1 SGHVS, CDR2 FNYEAQ. In nucleotides, the CDR3 is TGTGCCAGCCTTCAGCCCCCCGAGACCCAGTACTTC. This translates into CASLQPPETQYF. Complete variable domain (other parts from reference TRBV7-6 and TRBJ2-5): GAGVSQSPRYKVTKRGQDVALRCDPISGHVSLYWYRQALGQGPEFLTYFNYEAQQDKSGLPNDRFSAERPEGSISTLTIQRTEQRDSAMYRCASLQPPETQYFGPGTRLLVL.

The gene calls are TRBV11-2 and TRBJ1-4, with D unclear. In germline, CDR1 is SGHAT, CDR2 FQNNGV. Trimming took 5 bases from V and 4 from J, leaving 11 bases between them. CDR3 size: 14 residues. Here the CDR3 reads CASSPLRGNEKLFF. CDR3 nucleotide sequence: TGTGCCAGCAGCCCCCTCCGGGGTAATGAAAAACTGTTTTTT.

The rearrangement joins TRBV7-2 to TRBJ1-2; D might be TRBD1 (6 bases). The CDR3 spans 15 residues. CDR1 is SGHTA, CDR2 FQGNSA, per germline. Trimming removed 5 bases at V and 7 bases at J, with 20 bases between. The CDR3 sequence is CASSQKTGSVGGYTF. CDR3 in DNA: TGTGCCAGCAGCCAAAAAACAGGGTCGGTCGGTGGCTACACCTTC.

The rearrangement uses TRBV2 and TRBJ1-5, with D hard to call. Germline lookup yields CDR1 SNHLY and CDR2 FYNNEI. This CDR3 has 15 amino acids. The V and J ends lost 5 bases and 1 base respectively, with 12 bases between them. The CDR3 spells CASSWQVLSNQPQHF. For the CDR3, the DNA is TGTGCCAGCAGTTGGCAGGTGTTGAGCAATCAGCCCCAGCATTTT.

The J gene is TRBJ2-6, the V gene TRBV19; D ambiguous. Germline CDR1 LNHDA, CDR2 SQIVND (reference sequence). The CDR3 length is 15 residues. V was trimmed by 6 bases and J by 2 bases, leaving 11 bases between them. The CDR3 coding sequence is TGTGCCAGTAGCAAACAGTCTCCTGGGGCCAACGTCCTGACTTTC. It is translated as CASSKQSPGANVLTF.